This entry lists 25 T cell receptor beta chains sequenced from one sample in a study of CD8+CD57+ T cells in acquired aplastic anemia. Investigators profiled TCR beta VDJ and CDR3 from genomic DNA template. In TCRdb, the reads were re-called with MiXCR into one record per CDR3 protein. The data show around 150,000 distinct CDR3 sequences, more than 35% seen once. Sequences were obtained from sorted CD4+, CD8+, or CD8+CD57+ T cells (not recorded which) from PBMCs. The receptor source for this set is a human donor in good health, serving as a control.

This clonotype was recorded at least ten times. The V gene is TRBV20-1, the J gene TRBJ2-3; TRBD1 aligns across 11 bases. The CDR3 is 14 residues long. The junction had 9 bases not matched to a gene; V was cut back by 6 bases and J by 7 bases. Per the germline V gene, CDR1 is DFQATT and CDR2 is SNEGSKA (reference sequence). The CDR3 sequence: CSARPGQGAHTQYF. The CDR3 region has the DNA TGCAGTGCCCGTCCAGGACAGGGGGCACATACGCAGTATTTT.

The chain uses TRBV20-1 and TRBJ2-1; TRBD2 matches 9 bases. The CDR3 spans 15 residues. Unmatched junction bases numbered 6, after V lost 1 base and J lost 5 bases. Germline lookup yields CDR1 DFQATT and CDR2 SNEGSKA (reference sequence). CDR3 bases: TGCAGTGCTAGAGTCGGACTAGCGACCGACAATGAGCAGTTCTTC. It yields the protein CSARVGLATDNEQFF.

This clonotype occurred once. CDR3: CASSYQGGYGYTF. The CDR3 nucleotides read TGTGCCAGCAGTTATCAGGGTGGCTATGGCTACACCTTC. The rearrangement uses TRBV9 and TRBJ1-2; D might be TRBD1 (5 bases). Trimming left V 5 bases short and J 4 bases short, with 12 bases between. The CDR3 consists of 13 residues. Germline CDR1 SGDLS, CDR2 YYNGEE.

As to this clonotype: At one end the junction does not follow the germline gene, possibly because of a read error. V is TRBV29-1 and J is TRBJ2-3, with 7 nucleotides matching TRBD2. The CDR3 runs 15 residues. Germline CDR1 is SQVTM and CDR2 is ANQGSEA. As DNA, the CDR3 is TGTGCCAGTAGTATCCTAGCGGCAAGCACAGATACGCAGTATTTT. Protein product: CASSILAASTDTQYF.

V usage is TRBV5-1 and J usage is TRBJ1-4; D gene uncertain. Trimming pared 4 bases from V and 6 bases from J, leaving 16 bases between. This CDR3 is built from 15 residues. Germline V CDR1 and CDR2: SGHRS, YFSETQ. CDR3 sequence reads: CASSVGTRSDEKLFF. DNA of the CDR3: TGCGCCAGCAGCGTTGGCACCCGGTCCGATGAAAAACTGTTTTTT.

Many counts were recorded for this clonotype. The CDR3 spells CASSTGYSTDTQYF. The CDR3 region has the DNA TGTGCCAGCAGTACAGGGTATAGCACAGATACGCAGTATTTT. The chain has TRBV25-1 and TRBJ2-3; D possibly corresponds to TRBD1 (6 bases). Trimming pared 5 bases from V and 0 bases from J, leaving 9 bases between. Per germline, CDR1 MGHDK and CDR2 SYGVNS. The CDR3 sequence is 14 residues long.

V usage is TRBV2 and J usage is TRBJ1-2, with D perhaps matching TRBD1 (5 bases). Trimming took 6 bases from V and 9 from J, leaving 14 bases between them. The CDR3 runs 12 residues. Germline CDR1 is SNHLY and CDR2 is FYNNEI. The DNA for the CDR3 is TGTGCCAGCAGCCTTGGGGGGAAGCGCTACACCTTC. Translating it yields CASSLGGKRYTF. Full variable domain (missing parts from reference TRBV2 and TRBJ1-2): EPEVTQTPSHQVTQMGQEVILRCVPISNHLYFYWYRQILGQKVEFLVSFYNNEISEKSEIFDDQFSVERPDGSNFTLKIRSTKLEDSAMYFCASSLGGKRYTFGSGTRLTVV.

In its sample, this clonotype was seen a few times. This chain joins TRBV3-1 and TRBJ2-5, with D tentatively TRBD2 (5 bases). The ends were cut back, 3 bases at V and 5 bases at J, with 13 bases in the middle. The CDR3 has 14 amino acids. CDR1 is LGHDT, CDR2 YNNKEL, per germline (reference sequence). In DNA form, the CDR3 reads TGTGCCAGCAGCCAGGTCGGGGTACCGGAGACCCAGTACTTC. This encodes CASSQVGVPETQYF.

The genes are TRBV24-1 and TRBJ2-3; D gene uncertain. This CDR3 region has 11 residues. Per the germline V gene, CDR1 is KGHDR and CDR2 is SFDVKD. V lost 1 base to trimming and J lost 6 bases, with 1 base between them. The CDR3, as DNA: TGTGCCACCAGTGATTTTGATACGCAGTATTTT. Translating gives CATSDFDTQYF.

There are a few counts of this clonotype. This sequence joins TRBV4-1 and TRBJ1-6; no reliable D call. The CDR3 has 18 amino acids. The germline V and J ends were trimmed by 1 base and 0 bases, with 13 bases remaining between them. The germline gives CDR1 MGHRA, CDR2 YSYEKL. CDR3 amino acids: CASSQGSKASSYNSPLHF. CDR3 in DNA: TGCGCCAGCAGCCAAGGTAGTAAGGCAAGCTCCTATAATTCACCCCTCCACTTT.

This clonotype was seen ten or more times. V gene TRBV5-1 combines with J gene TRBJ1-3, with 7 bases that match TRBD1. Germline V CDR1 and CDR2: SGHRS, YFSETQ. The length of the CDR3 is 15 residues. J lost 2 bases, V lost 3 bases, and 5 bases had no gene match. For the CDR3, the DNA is TGCGCCAGCAGCTCGGAGGGACAGCCTGGAAACACCATATATTTT. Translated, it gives CASSSEGQPGNTIYF. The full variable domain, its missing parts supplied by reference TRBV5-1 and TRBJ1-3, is KAGVTQTPRYLIKTRGQQVTLSCSPISGHRSVSWYQQTPGQGLQFLFEYFSETQRNKGNFPGRFSGRQFSNSRSEMNVSTLELGDSALYLCASSSEGQPGNTIYFGEGSWLTVV.

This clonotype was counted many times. The CDR3 DNA reads as TGTGCCAGCAGCCGGACAGGGGGCGAGGAGACCCAGTACTTC. This sequence encodes CASSRTGGEETQYF. This chain joins TRBV5-4 and TRBJ2-5; 11 positions agree with TRBD1. The CDR3 spans 14 residues. The germline CDR1 and CDR2 sequences are SGHNT and YYREEE (reference sequence). V lost 4 bases to trimming and J lost 5 bases; unmatched junction nucleotides: 4. Using reference TRBV5-4 and TRBJ2-5 for the parts outside the CDR3, the full variable domain is ETGVTQSPTHLIKTRGQQVTLRCSSQSGHNTVSWYQQALGQGPQFIFQYYREEENGRGNFPPRFSGLQFPNYSSELNVNALELDDSALYLCASSRTGGEETQYFGPGTRLLVL.

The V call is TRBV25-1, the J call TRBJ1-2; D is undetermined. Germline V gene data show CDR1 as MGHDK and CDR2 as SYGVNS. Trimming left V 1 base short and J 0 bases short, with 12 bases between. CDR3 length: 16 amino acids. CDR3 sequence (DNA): TGTGCCAGCAGTGAATTAGGGCGGTCAGCTAACTATGGCTACACCTTC. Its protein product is CASSELGRSANYGYTF.

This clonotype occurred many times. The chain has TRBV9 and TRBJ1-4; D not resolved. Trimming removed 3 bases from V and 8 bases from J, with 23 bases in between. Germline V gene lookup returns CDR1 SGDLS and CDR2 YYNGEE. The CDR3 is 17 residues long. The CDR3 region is CASSAGLQDGGIEKLFF. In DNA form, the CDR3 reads TGTGCCAGCAGCGCCGGCCTGCAGGACGGAGGAATCGAAAAACTGTTTTTT.

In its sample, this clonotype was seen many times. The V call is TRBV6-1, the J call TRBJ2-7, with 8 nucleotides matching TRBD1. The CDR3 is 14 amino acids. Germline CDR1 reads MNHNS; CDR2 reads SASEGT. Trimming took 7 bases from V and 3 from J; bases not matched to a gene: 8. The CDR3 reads CASKGQGRGYEQYF. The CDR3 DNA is TGTGCCAGCAAAGGACAGGGACGGGGCTACGAGCAGTACTTC.

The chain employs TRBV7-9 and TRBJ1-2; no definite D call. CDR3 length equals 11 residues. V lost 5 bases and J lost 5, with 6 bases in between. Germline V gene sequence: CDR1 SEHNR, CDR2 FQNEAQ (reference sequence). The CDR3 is CASSPQYGYTF. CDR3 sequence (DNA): TGTGCCAGCAGCCCACAGTATGGCTACACCTTC.

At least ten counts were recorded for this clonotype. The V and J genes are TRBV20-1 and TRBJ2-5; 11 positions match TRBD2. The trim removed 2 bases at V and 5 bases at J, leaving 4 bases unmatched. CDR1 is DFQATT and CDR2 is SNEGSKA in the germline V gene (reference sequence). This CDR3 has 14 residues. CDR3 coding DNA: TGCAGTGCTAGACTAGCGGGAGGTTTGGAGACCCAGTACTTC. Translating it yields CSARLAGGLETQYF.

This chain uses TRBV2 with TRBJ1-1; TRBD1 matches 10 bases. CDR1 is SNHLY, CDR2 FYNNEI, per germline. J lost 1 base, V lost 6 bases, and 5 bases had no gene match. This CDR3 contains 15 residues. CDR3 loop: CASSPGQGRNTEAFF. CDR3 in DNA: TGTGCCAGCAGCCCGGGACAGGGGCGGAACACTGAAGCTTTCTTT.

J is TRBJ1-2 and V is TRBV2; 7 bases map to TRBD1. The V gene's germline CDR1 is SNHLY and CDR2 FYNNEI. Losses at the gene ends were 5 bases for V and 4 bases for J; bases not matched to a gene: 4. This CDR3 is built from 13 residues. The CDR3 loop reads CASSIGTVYGYTF. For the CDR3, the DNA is TGTGCCAGCAGTATCGGGACAGTCTATGGCTACACCTTC.

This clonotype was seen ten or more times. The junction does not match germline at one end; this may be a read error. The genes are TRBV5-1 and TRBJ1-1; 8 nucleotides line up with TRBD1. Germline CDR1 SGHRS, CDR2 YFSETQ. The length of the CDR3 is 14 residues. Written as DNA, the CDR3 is TGCGCCAGCAGCTCCAGGGGGCGAAGCTCTGACGCTTTCTTT. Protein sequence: CASSSRGRSSDAFF. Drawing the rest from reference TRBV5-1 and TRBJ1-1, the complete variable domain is KAGVTQTPRYLIKTRGQQVTLSCSPISGHRSVSWYQQTPGQGLQFLFEYFSETQRNKGNFPGRFSGRQFSNSRSEMNVSTLELGDSALYLCASSSRGRSSDAFFGQGTRLTVV.

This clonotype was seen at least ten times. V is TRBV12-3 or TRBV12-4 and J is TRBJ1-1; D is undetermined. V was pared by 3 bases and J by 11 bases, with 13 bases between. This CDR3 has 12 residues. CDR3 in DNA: TGTGCCAGCAGTTTGGTGTCCAGAGGGGCTTTCTTT. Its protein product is CASSLVSRGAFF.

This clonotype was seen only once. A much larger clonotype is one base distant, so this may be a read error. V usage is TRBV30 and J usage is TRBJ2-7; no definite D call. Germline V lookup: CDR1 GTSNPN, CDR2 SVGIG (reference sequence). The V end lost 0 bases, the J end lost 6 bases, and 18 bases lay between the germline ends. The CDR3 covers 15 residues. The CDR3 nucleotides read TGTGCCTGGAGTGTAATCCCGGAGAGAAGGCCCGAGCAGTACTTC. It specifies CAWSVIPERRPEQYF. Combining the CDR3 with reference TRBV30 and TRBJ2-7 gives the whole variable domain SQTIHQWPATLVQPVGSPLSLECTVEGTSNPNLYWYRQAAGRGLQLLFYSVGIGQISSEVPQNLSASRPQDRQFILSSKKLLLSDSGFYLCAWSVIPERRPEQYFGPGTRLTVT.

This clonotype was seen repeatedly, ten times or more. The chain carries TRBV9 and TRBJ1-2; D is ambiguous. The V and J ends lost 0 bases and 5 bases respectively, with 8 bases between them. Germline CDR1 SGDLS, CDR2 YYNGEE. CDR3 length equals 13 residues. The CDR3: CASSVASGYGYTF. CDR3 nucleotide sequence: TGTGCCAGCAGCGTAGCTTCCGGGTATGGCTACACCTTC. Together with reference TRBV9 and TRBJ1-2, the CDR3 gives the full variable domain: DSGVTQTPKHLITATGQRVTLRCSPRSGDLSVYWYQQSLDQGLQFLIQYYNGEERAKGNILERFSAQQFPDLHSELNLSSLELGDSALYFCASSVASGYGYTFGSGTRLTVV.

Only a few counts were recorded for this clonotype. The CDR3 loop is CASSFGTSGGADTQYF. CDR3 nucleotides: TGTGCCAGCAGCTTCGGGACTAGCGGGGGGGCAGATACGCAGTATTTT. The chain carries TRBV11-2 and TRBJ2-3; 16 bases are a match to TRBD2. Looked up from germline, CDR1 is SGHAT and CDR2 is FQNNGV. The CDR3 contains 16 residues. The junction had 1 base not matched to a gene; V was cut back by 3 bases and J by 4 bases.

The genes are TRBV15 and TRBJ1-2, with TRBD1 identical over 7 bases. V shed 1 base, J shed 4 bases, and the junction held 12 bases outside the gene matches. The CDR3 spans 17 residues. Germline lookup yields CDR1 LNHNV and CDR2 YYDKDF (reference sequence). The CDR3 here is CATSRGGIDRAGYGYTF. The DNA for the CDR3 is TGTGCCACCAGCAGAGGGGGGATCGACAGGGCTGGCTATGGCTACACCTTC.